These 22 T cell receptor beta chains share one sample of origin, sequenced in a study of OX40 agonist ivuxolimab in advanced cancers. The table came from immunoSEQ multiplex PCR; TCRdb's copy has only in-frame clones and leaves some out. Of about 100,000 clones in the sample, around 94% were seen once. This material consisted of CD4+ or CD8+ T cells sorted from blood, taken in a trial of the OX40 agonist ivuxolimab. These receptors all stem from an adult with an advanced solid tumor such as melanoma, head and neck, liver or kidney cancer.

The V and J genes are TRBV6-4 and TRBJ2-1, with 7 bases matching TRBD1. Germline V gives CDR1 MRHNA, CDR2 SNTAGT. Germline trimming cut 5 bases from V and 0 bases from J; bases unmatched to any gene: 4. The CDR3 has 15 amino acids. The CDR3 sequence is CASSSGQSSYNEQFF. CDR3 in DNA: TGTGCCAGCAGTTCGGGACAGAGCTCCTACAATGAGCAGTTCTTC.

The chain carries TRBV7-9 and TRBJ1-2, with D perhaps TRBD1 (6 bases). Germline CDR1 is SEHNR and CDR2 is FQNEAQ (reference sequence). The ends were cut back, 3 bases at V and 3 bases at J, with 14 bases in the middle. The CDR3 spans 15 residues. In DNA, the CDR3 is TGTGCCAGCAGCTTTAAGACAGGACTCGACTATGGCTACACCTTC. Protein: CASSFKTGLDYGYTF.

The chain recombines TRBV4-1 with TRBJ1-4; D is possibly TRBD1 (6 bases). V was cut by 2 bases and J by 4 bases, with 11 bases left in between. This CDR3 region has 15 residues. Germline V lookup: CDR1 MGHRA, CDR2 YSYEKL. CDR3 protein: CASSQPRGFNEKLFF. The DNA for the CDR3 is TGCGCCAGCAGCCAACCTAGGGGGTTTAATGAAAAACTGTTTTTT.

The V call is TRBV4-1, the J call TRBJ2-7; 8 bases are a match to TRBD1. This CDR3 has 15 residues. CDR1 is MGHRA and CDR2 is YSYEKL in the germline V gene. With V trimmed by 1 base and J by 5 bases, 7 bases remained unmatched. The CDR3 loop is CASSQVGQGAHEQYF. CDR3 sequence (DNA): TGCGCCAGCAGCCAAGTAGGACAGGGTGCCCACGAGCAGTACTTC.

The sample holds a few counts of this clone. The rearrangement joins TRBV28 to TRBJ1-5; no clear D gene. The CDR3 sequence is 13 residues long. Trimming cost V 3 bases and J 2 bases, with 5 bases left between them. From germline, CDR1 is MDHEN and CDR2 SYDVKM. The CDR3 DNA reads as TGTGCCAGCAGTTTGTATGGCAATCAGCCCCAGCATTTT. Residues: CASSLYGNQPQHF. The full variable domain, in which reference TRBV28 and TRBJ1-5 provide the parts outside the CDR3, is DVKVTQSSRYLVKRTGEKVFLECVQDMDHENMFWYRQDPGLGLRLIYFSYDVKMKEKGDIPEGYSVSREKKERFSLILESASTNQTSMYLCASSLYGNQPQHFGDGTRLSIL.

This clone was recorded once. V is TRBV7-8 and J is TRBJ2-1, with 7 nucleotides matching TRBD2. The CDR3 sequence is 16 residues long. Germline trimming cut 2 bases from V and 4 bases from J; bases unmatched to any gene: 8. Germline CDR1 reads SGHVS; CDR2 reads FQNEAQ. This CDR3 is CASSLPPSGTYNEQFF. The CDR3 DNA reads TGTGCCAGCAGCTTACCCCCTAGCGGCACTTACAATGAGCAGTTCTTC.

The chain carries TRBV5-1 and TRBJ1-3; no clear D. The length of the CDR3 is 14 residues. Germline lookup yields CDR1 SGHRS and CDR2 YFSETQ. V was shortened by 0 bases and J by 4 bases, with 8 bases between the two germline ends. The CDR3 loop is CASSLASGGNTIYF. In DNA, the CDR3 is TGCGCCAGCAGCTTGGCTTCAGGCGGAAACACCATATATTTT.

The chain combines TRBV28 with TRBJ2-1; perhaps D is TRBD1 or TRBD2 (6 bases each). The CDR3 loop spans 11 amino acids. Germline V gene lookup returns CDR1 MDHEN and CDR2 SYDVKM. Trimming left V 7 bases short and J 15 bases short, with 16 bases between. The CDR3 nucleotides read TGTGCCAGCACCACGCGGGACATTATGTTCTTC. It codes for CASTTRDIMFF.

The chain couples TRBV29-1 to TRBJ1-1, with D possibly matching TRBD1 (5 bases). The CDR3 is 11 amino acids. The V gene's germline CDR1 is SQVTM and CDR2 ANQGSEA. The V gene lost 4 bases and the J gene lost 10 bases, with 13 bases spanning the gap. Written as DNA, the CDR3 is TGCAGCGTTGTACCTCTGGGGACAGCTTTCTTT. Residues: CSVVPLGTAFF.

The CDR3 reads CASSRGQGGWSSYNEQFF. The CDR3 DNA is TGTGCCAGCAGCCGGGGACAGGGGGGTTGGAGCTCCTACAATGAGCAGTTCTTC. The rearrangement links TRBV7-2 to TRBJ2-1; 11 positions agree with TRBD1. The CDR3 consists of 18 residues. Losses at the gene ends were 5 bases for V and 0 bases for J; bases not matched to a gene: 9. In germline, CDR1 is SGHTA, CDR2 FQGNSA.

The V and J genes are TRBV5-1 and TRBJ2-3; 16 bases map to TRBD2. Germline CDR1 reads SGHRS; CDR2 reads YFSETQ. V dropped 3 bases and J dropped 4; count of bases not matched to a gene: 8. This CDR3 is 18 amino acids long. In DNA, the CDR3 is TGCGCCAGCAGCTCTCCGGGACTAGCGGGGGGGGCCCCAGATACGCAGTATTTT. Residues: CASSSPGLAGGAPDTQYF.

This clone was counted many times. The rearrangement joins TRBV7-9 to TRBJ1-5, with 7 bases matching TRBD1. The CDR3 runs 15 residues. The germline V gene encodes CDR1 SEHNR and CDR2 FQNEAQ (reference sequence). With 1 base clipped from V and 7 bases from J, the junction kept 7 bases outside the gene matches. CDR3 in amino acids: CASSLGGRRGQPQHF. In nucleotides, the CDR3 is TGTGCCAGCAGCTTAGGAGGGCGCAGGGGGCAGCCCCAGCATTTT. Full variable domain (remainder filled in from reference TRBV7-9 and TRBJ1-5): DTGVSQNPRHKITKRGQNVTFRCDPISEHNRLYWYRQTLGQGPEFLTYFQNEAQLEKSRLLSDRFSAERPKGSFSTLEIQRTEQGDSAMYLCASSLGGRRGQPQHFGDGTRLSIL.

The V gene is TRBV15, the J gene TRBJ1-4; 11 nucleotides match TRBD1. Trimming took 4 bases from V and 7 from J; bases not matched to a gene: 11. This CDR3 region has 17 residues. The germline V gene encodes CDR1 LNHNV and CDR2 YYDKDF (reference sequence). CDR3 residues: CATSTGGQGDVGEKLFF. DNA of the CDR3: TGTGCCACCAGCACCGGGGGACAGGGGGATGTCGGTGAAAAACTGTTTTTT.

Comment on this clone: Distinct nucleotide sequences in the sample also encode this CDR3. V is TRBV9 and J is TRBJ1-5; TRBD1 is a possible D gene (6 bases). The CDR3 extends over 15 amino acids. V was trimmed by 0 bases and J by 2 bases, leaving 9 bases between them. In germline, CDR1 is SGDLS, CDR2 YYNGEE. The CDR3 is CASSVESGGNQPQHF. The CDR3 DNA sequence: TGTGCCAGCAGCGTAGAATCAGGGGGCAATCAGCCCCAGCATTTT. Together with reference TRBV9 and TRBJ1-5, the CDR3 gives the full variable domain: DSGVTQTPKHLITATGQRVTLRCSPRSGDLSVYWYQQSLDQGLQFLIQYYNGEERAKGNILERFSAQQFPDLHSELNLSSLELGDSALYFCASSVESGGNQPQHFGDGTRLSIL.

This chain uses TRBV4-2 with TRBJ2-7, with TRBD2 as a possible D gene (5 bases). V lost 3 bases and J lost 5, with 14 bases in between. Germline lookup yields CDR1 LGHNA and CDR2 YNFKEQ. The CDR3 has 14 residues. CDR3 in DNA: TGTGCCAGCAGCCACCAACTAGGAGACAACGAGCAGTACTTC. It encodes CASSHQLGDNEQYF.

This clone appeared a few times. The chain combines TRBV19 with TRBJ2-7; no definite D call. Germline CDR1 and CDR2: LNHDA and SQIVND (reference sequence). Between the trimmed V and J ends, which lost 6 bases and 0 bases, there was a span of 9 bases. The CDR3 is made up of 13 amino acids. CDR3 in DNA: TGTGCCAGTAGGTTACAGAGCTCCTACGAGCAGTACTTC. Translating gives CASRLQSSYEQYF.

This clone has more than one count but fewer than ten. The V call is TRBV29-1, the J call TRBJ1-1; D remains ambiguous. V was clipped by 4 bases and J by 1 base, with 4 bases between them. Germline V gene sequence: CDR1 SQVTM, CDR2 ANQGSEA. The CDR3 has 11 amino acids. The CDR3 DNA sequence: TGCAGCGTTGCGTGGAACACTGAAGCTTTCTTT. It yields the protein CSVAWNTEAFF.

This chain connects TRBV6-6 to TRBJ2-2; D may be TRBD2 (6 bases). Trimming pared 10 bases from V and 0 bases from J, leaving 12 bases between. The CDR3 extends over 14 amino acids. Germline V gives CDR1 MNHNY, CDR2 SVGAGI (reference sequence). The CDR3 DNA sequence: TGTGCCATTCCGACTAGTACGAACACCGGGGAGCTGTTTTTT. Amino acids: CAIPTSTNTGELFF.

This chain joins TRBV19 and TRBJ2-2; tentatively, D is TRBD1 (7 bases). The CDR3 has 15 amino acids. Trimming shortened V by 5 bases and J by 4 bases, and 14 bases separated the two germline ends. Germline V gene sequence: CDR1 LNHDA, CDR2 SQIVND (reference sequence). The DNA of the CDR3 is TGTGCCAGTAGTCTTGGAGGGGGCCCCACCGGGGAGCTGTTTTTT. It specifies CASSLGGGPTGELFF.

Comments on this clone: A read error may produce the germline difference seen at one junction end. CDR3 in amino acids: CASSLGWGSYEQYF. As DNA, the CDR3 is TGTGCTAGCAGCTTAGGATGGGGCAGCTACGAGCAGTACTTC. The chain uses TRBV7-7 and TRBJ2-7; possibly TRBD1 for D (5 bases). In germline, CDR1 is SSHAT, CDR2 FNYEAQ (reference sequence). This CDR3 spans 14 amino acids.

This chain links TRBV4-3 with TRBJ1-6, with a possible D match to TRBD1 (5 bases). This CDR3 is built from 20 residues. Germline V lookup: CDR1 LGHNA, CDR2 YSLEER. Deletions cut 0 bases from V and 0 bases from J, with 18 bases between. CDR3 sequence reads: CASSQDSPRASGSYNSPLHF. CDR3 nucleotide sequence: TGCGCCAGCAGCCAAGACTCACCCAGGGCTTCGGGCTCCTATAATTCACCCCTCCACTTT.

This chain joins TRBV2 and TRBJ1-1; maybe TRBD1 (6 bases). Germline assignment: CDR1 SNHLY and CDR2 FYNNEI. The CDR3 totals 14 residues. The ends were cut back, 6 bases at V and 1 base at J, with 12 bases in the middle. The CDR3 nucleotides read TGTGCCAGCAGCTGGACAGTCCCGAACACTGAAGCTTTCTTT. Protein sequence: CASSWTVPNTEAFF. The variable domain in full, completed from reference TRBV2 and TRBJ1-1, reads EPEVTQTPSHQVTQMGQEVILRCVPISNHLYFYWYRQILGQKVEFLVSFYNNEISEKSEIFDDQFSVERPDGSNFTLKIRSTKLEDSAMYFCASSWTVPNTEAFFGQGTRLTVV.